One and the same sample provided the 2 T cell receptor beta chains below, sequenced in a study of blood T cell repertoires in COVID-19. Sequenced by immunoSEQ multiplex PCR; TCRdb stores in-frame clones only, minus some. The sample has approximately 77,000 clones, roughly four fifths seen once. Sequenced input: peripheral blood. These receptors came from a man between 65 and 85 years old with active or convalescent COVID-19.

The V and J genes are TRBV4-2 and TRBJ1-2, with D perhaps matching TRBD1 (5 bases). The CDR3 has 14 residues. V was shortened by 0 bases and J by 7 bases, with 12 bases between the two germline ends. Looked up from germline, CDR1 is LGHNA and CDR2 is YNFKEQ. The CDR3 nucleotides read TGTGCCAGCAGCCAAGATCTCGGGGGTCGTGGCTACACCTTC. It yields the protein CASSQDLGGRGYTF.

CDR3 in amino acids: CASSDRDFGQYF. CDR3 nucleotide sequence: TGTGCCAGCAGCGATAGGGACTTTGGGCAGTACTTC. J is TRBJ2-7 and V is TRBV28; maybe TRBD2 (6 bases). CDR1 and CDR2 from the germline V gene are MDHEN and SYDVKM. V lost 6 bases to trimming and J lost 9 bases, with 15 bases between them. This CDR3 is 12 amino acids long.